These 11 T cell receptor beta chains share one sample of origin, sequenced in a study of response to subunit inactivated influenza vaccine. MiXCR, run by TCRdb on the RT-PCR reads, gives a single entry per CDR3 protein. The sample shows 500,000 to 600,000 distinct CDR3 sequences, approximately 7.1% of them seen only once. Sequences were derived from PBMCs from blood, sampled less than 30 months after vaccination. The origin of the receptors is a man aged 50-75 years who received an inactivated influenza vaccine.

The chain has TRBV5-6 and TRBJ1-5; TRBD1 is a possible D gene (5 bases). The ends were cut back, 0 bases at V and 6 bases at J, with 13 bases in the middle. This CDR3 region has 15 residues. CDR1 is SGHDT and CDR2 is YYEEEE in the germline V gene. Here the CDR3 reads CASSLGIGGSQPQHF. The CDR3 nucleotides are TGTGCCAGCAGCTTGGGGATTGGGGGGAGTCAGCCCCAGCATTTT.

This clonotype was observed a few times. V gene TRBV7-2 combines with J gene TRBJ2-2; 10 nucleotides align to TRBD2. The CDR3 length is 16 residues. V was pared by 5 bases and J by 7 bases, with 10 bases of the junction left unmatched. Germline V gives CDR1 SGHTA, CDR2 FQGNSA. Written as DNA, the CDR3 is TGTGCCAGCAGCCCGTGCAGCGGGGGGGCCCGCGGGGAGCTGTTTTTT. Its protein product is CASSPCSGGARGELFF.

The table lists this clonotype with a few counts. The V and J genes are TRBV29-1 and TRBJ2-7, with D tentatively TRBD2 (7 bases). V lost 1 base and J lost 3, with 13 bases in between. Per germline, CDR1 SQVTM and CDR2 ANQGSEA. There are 14 residues in the CDR3. The CDR3 DNA follows: TGCAGCGTTGAAGGGAGGGGGGGGCACTACGAGCAGTACTTC. Residues: CSVEGRGGHYEQYF.

The chain couples TRBV2 to TRBJ2-3; D is possibly TRBD2 (5 bases). Germline lookup yields CDR1 SNHLY and CDR2 FYNNEI. This CDR3 contains 14 residues. Between the trimmed V and J ends, which lost 4 bases and 3 bases, there was a span of 11 bases. This chain's CDR3 is CASSGVAYTDTQYF. The CDR3 bases are TGTGCCAGCAGTGGGGTAGCGTATACAGATACGCAGTATTTT.

A few counts support this clonotype. The chain couples TRBV7-2 to TRBJ2-7; D may be TRBD2 (5 bases). The CDR3 consists of 13 residues. V gave up 2 bases and J gave up 9 bases, with 14 bases separating them. CDR1 is SGHTA and CDR2 is FQGNSA in the germline V gene. This CDR3 reads CASSLTTDSAQYF. As DNA, the CDR3 is TGTGCCAGCAGCTTAACGACCGATAGCGCGCAGTACTTC.

The sample holds a few counts of this clonotype. The rearrangement uses TRBV19 and TRBJ1-1; the D is unclear. Trimming pared 8 bases from V and 5 bases from J, leaving 12 bases between. From germline, CDR1 is LNHDA and CDR2 SQIVND (reference sequence). The CDR3 is made up of 12 amino acids. CDR3 residues: CASGIGRTEAFF. The CDR3 DNA sequence: TGTGCCAGTGGGATCGGGCGGACTGAAGCTTTCTTT.

This chain connects TRBV5-1 to TRBJ2-5, with D possibly matching TRBD2 (5 bases). V lost 0 bases and J lost 5, with 11 bases in between. The CDR3 spans 14 residues. Germline V lookup: CDR1 SGHRS, CDR2 YFSETQ. This CDR3 reads CASSLGTRGETQYF. The DNA of the CDR3 is TGCGCCAGCAGCTTGGGTACCAGAGGGGAGACCCAGTACTTC. Full variable domain (missing parts from reference TRBV5-1 and TRBJ2-5): KAGVTQTPRYLIKTRGQQVTLSCSPISGHRSVSWYQQTPGQGLQFLFEYFSETQRNKGNFPGRFSGRQFSNSRSEMNVSTLELGDSALYLCASSLGTRGETQYFGPGTRLLVL.

This clonotype was recorded a few times. The CDR3 sequence: CASSHGLLAGGQGDTQYF. The CDR3 DNA sequence: TGTGCCAGCAGCCATGGTCTACTAGCGGGGGGGCAGGGAGATACGCAGTATTTT. The chain couples TRBV4-2 to TRBJ2-3, with 13 bases matching TRBD2. Looked up from germline, CDR1 is LGHNA and CDR2 is YNFKEQ. V shed 3 bases and J 5 bases; nucleotides not matched to a gene: 11. This CDR3 comprises 18 residues.

The J gene is TRBJ1-1, the V gene TRBV29-1; possible D gene TRBD1, 5 bases. CDR3 length equals 13 residues. The germline CDR1 and CDR2 sequences are SQVTM and ANQGSEA. Trimming pared 3 bases from V and 4 bases from J, leaving 12 bases between. The CDR3 region has the DNA TGCAGCGTTGAGCAGGGAAGGAGCACTGAAGCTTTCTTT. Protein product: CSVEQGRSTEAFF.

The table lists this clonotype with a few counts. The chain joins TRBV14 to TRBJ2-7; tentatively, D is TRBD2 (5 bases). Trimming cost V 5 bases and J 0 bases, with 17 bases left between them. The CDR3 length is 16 residues. Looked up from germline, CDR1 is SGHDN and CDR2 is FVKESK. For the CDR3, the DNA is TGTGCCAGCAGCAAGCGGACGATCTTTAGCTCCTACGAGCAGTACTTC. As protein: CASSKRTIFSSYEQYF.

To note about this clonotype: One end of the junction is discordant with germline, which a read error may explain. This chain connects TRBV6-2 or TRBV6-3 to TRBJ1-1; the match to TRBD1 covers 7 bases. Germline assignment: CDR1 MNHEY and CDR2 SVGEGT. The CDR3 has 12 amino acids. Here the CDR3 DNA reads TGTGCCAGCACAAGGGGGCAGAGTGAAGCTTACTTT. Translating it yields CASTRGQSEAYF.